These 26 T cell receptor beta chains share one sample of origin, sequenced in a study of spatial heterogeneity in lung cancer. The sample's time point: sample taken at primary tumor resection. TCRdb re-derived calls from the 5' RACE reads in MiXCR, one entry per CDR3 protein. Here the sample spans around 9,700 distinct CDR3 sequences, about 8.4% being singletons. These receptors have no identified antigens. Study outcomes and limitations: Tumoral mutation counts were tracked by counts of expanded intratumoral alpha and beta TCRs.

The sequences come from lung tumor tissue, collected at surgery. The origin of the receptors is a female donor with early-stage non-small cell lung cancer.

This clonotype was counted at least ten times. A library prepared for alpha chains yielded this beta chain as an off-target read; its size is of little meaning. The J gene is TRBJ2-5, the V gene TRBV27; D remains unclear. This CDR3 is built from 13 residues. Trimming left V 6 bases short and J 5 bases short, with 13 bases between. Germline V gene sequence: CDR1 MNHEY, CDR2 SMNVEV (reference sequence). The CDR3 bases are TGTGCCAGCAGACCCACTTTCCCGGAGACCCAGTACTTC. It codes for CASRPTFPETQYF.

Many counts were recorded for this clonotype. This beta chain slipped into a library made for alpha chains as a stray read, so its size is not meaningful. V usage is TRBV11-2 and J usage is TRBJ2-7; possible D gene TRBD1, 5 bases. The CDR3 has 15 residues. CDR1 and CDR2 (germline): SGHAT, FQNNGV. V shed 5 bases and J shed 0 bases, with 14 bases lying between them. The DNA for the CDR3 is TGTGCCAGCAGCCCCGGTCAGGGCGGCTCCTACGAGCAGTACTTC. This gives the protein CASSPGQGGSYEQYF.

This clonotype qualifies as medium-sized. Found in a library prepared for alpha chains, this beta chain is an off-target read, and its abundance has little meaning. The CDR3 DNA sequence: TGTGCCAGCAGTTACGACCCTTTTGGGGACCAGTACTTC. Its translation: CASSYDPFGDQYF. This rearrangement joins TRBV6-6 to TRBJ2-5; no reliable D call. The CDR3 is 13 amino acids. Trimming removed 2 bases at V and 10 bases at J, with 14 bases between. Germline-derived CDR1 and CDR2 are MNHNY and SVGAGI (reference sequence).

This clonotype was recorded many times. This beta chain turned up in a library designed for alpha chains; as an off-target read, its abundance says little. V usage is TRBV20-1 and J usage is TRBJ1-3; the D is unclear. V was pared by 2 bases and J by 4 bases, with 3 bases between. The CDR3 extends over 11 amino acids. Germline lookup yields CDR1 DFQATT and CDR2 SNEGSKA (reference sequence). The CDR3 here is CSARRGNTIYF. As DNA, the CDR3 is TGCAGTGCTAGAAGAGGAAACACCATATATTTT.

This clonotype was found many times. As an off-target read in a library built for alpha chains, this beta chain has a frequency of little significance. This chain uses TRBV9 with TRBJ2-1, with 8 bases aligning to TRBD1. V dropped 0 bases and J dropped 8; count of bases not matched to a gene: 10. Germline CDR1 SGDLS, CDR2 YYNGEE. This CDR3 spans 16 amino acids. CDR3 in DNA: TGTGCCAGCAGCGTAGACCCCCCCCCAGGGGGCGATGAGCAGTTCTTC. Its translation: CASSVDPPPGGDEQFF.

In regard to this clonotype: This beta chain is an unintended read in a library built for alpha chains; its size means little. The chain uses TRBV3-1 and TRBJ1-5, with TRBD1 matching 8 bases. The CDR3 loop spans 15 amino acids. The V gene end was trimmed by 3 bases and the J gene end by 7 bases; junction bases not matched to a gene: 8. Germline CDR1 LGHDT, CDR2 YNNKEL (reference sequence). The CDR3 loop is CASSHSDREEQPQHF. Written as DNA, the CDR3 is TGTGCCAGCAGCCACTCGGACAGGGAAGAGCAGCCCCAGCATTTT. The full variable domain, completed using reference TRBV3-1 and TRBJ1-5, is DTAVSQTPKYLVTQMGNDKSIKCEQNLGHDTMYWYKQDSKKFLKIMFSYNNKELIINETVPNRFSPKSPDKAHLNLHINSLELGDSAVYFCASSHSDREEQPQHFGDGTRLSIL.

This clonotype was recorded many times. This beta chain came through as a stray read in a library set up for alpha chains, and its size says little. The chain joins TRBV7-2 to TRBJ1-5; the match to TRBD1 covers 7 bases. The CDR3 runs 14 residues. Looked up from germline, CDR1 is SGHTA and CDR2 is FQGNSA. V shed 7 bases and J 7 bases; nucleotides not matched to a gene: 10. As DNA, the CDR3 is TGTGCCAGCACCCCAGGGGGGTCAGGACAGCCCCAGCATTTT. Translating gives CASTPGGSGQPQHF.

A word on this clonotype: This beta chain is a stray read from a library made for alpha chains; its abundance is not meaningful. DNA for the CDR3: TGTGCCAGCAGCCGAGGACGGGATAATTCACCCCTCCACTTT. The encoded protein is CASSRGRDNSPLHF. The genes are TRBV5-4 and TRBJ1-6; no definite D call. Germline values: CDR1 SGHNT, CDR2 YYREEE (reference sequence). The CDR3 extends over 14 amino acids. Trimming took 4 bases from V and 5 from J, leaving 10 bases between them.

This clonotype was detected ten times or more. As an off-target read in a library built for alpha chains, this beta chain has a frequency of little significance. This sequence joins TRBV7-9 and TRBJ1-5, with 7 nucleotides matching TRBD1. The CDR3 is 16 amino acids. Germline V gene lookup returns CDR1 SEHNR and CDR2 FQNEAQ (reference sequence). Trimming at V came to 5 bases and at J to 1 base, leaving 8 bases not matched to a gene. As DNA, the CDR3 is TGTGCCAGCAGCCTCGAGGGGGGACAGAGCAATCAGCCCCAGCATTTT. Translated: CASSLEGGQSNQPQHF.

Details on this clonotype: Found in a library prepared for alpha chains, this beta chain is an off-target read, and its abundance has little meaning. The V gene is TRBV11-2, the J gene TRBJ2-3, with 7 bases fitting TRBD2. The trim removed 5 bases at V and 2 bases at J, leaving 4 bases unmatched. Per the germline V gene, CDR1 is SGHAT and CDR2 is FQNNGV. The CDR3 length is 14 residues. CDR3 DNA sequence: TGTGCCAGCAGCCCCCGGGGGGTCACAGATACGCAGTATTTT. Translation: CASSPRGVTDTQYF. The full variable domain, in which reference TRBV11-2 and TRBJ2-3 provide the parts outside the CDR3, is EAGVAQSPRYKIIEKRQSVAFWCNPISGHATLYWYQQILGQGPKLLIQFQNNGVVDDSQLPKDRFSAERLKGVDSTLKIQPAKLEDSAVYLCASSPRGVTDTQYFGPGTRLTVL.

This clonotype has only a few counts. This beta chain was picked up by a library intended for alpha chains and is off target, so its count carries little meaning. This sequence joins TRBV18 and TRBJ2-5; unclear D gene. Germline CDR1 is KGHSH and CDR2 is LQKENI. Trimming took 5 bases from V and 3 from J, leaving 4 bases between them. The CDR3 length is 11 residues. CDR3 nucleotides: TGTGCCAGCTCAGCGAAAGAGACCCAGTACTTC. This gives the protein CASSAKETQYF.

This clonotype came up many times. Because this beta chain is a stray read in a library intended to capture alpha chains, its abundance should not be given much weight. The chain recombines TRBV20-1 with TRBJ1-3, with TRBD1 matching 8 bases. Losses at the gene ends were 6 bases for V and 4 bases for J; bases not matched to a gene: 5. The germline V gene has CDR1 DFQATT and CDR2 SNEGSKA (reference sequence). The CDR3 totals 13 residues. In nucleotides, the CDR3 is TGCAGTGCGCTGGACAGGGCCGGAAACACCATATATTTT. Translated, it gives CSALDRAGNTIYF.

This clonotype was seen many times. Because the library targeted alpha chains, this beta chain is an off-target read whose size means little. V and J are TRBV4-1 and TRBJ2-4; D may be TRBD1 (5 bases). CDR3 size: 19 residues. Germline CDR1 and CDR2: MGHRA and YSYEKL. Trimming left V 2 bases short and J 0 bases short, with 20 bases between. The CDR3 here is CASSQQPATGDLAKNIQYF. The CDR3 coding sequence is TGCGCCAGCAGCCAACAACCAGCAACAGGCGACCTAGCCAAAAACATTCAGTACTTC.

This clonotype was observed many times. Since it is a stray read in a library aimed at alpha chains, this beta chain has a size that is not meaningful. V and J are TRBV11-2 and TRBJ2-7, with a weak D call TRBD1 (5 bases). Trimming removed 1 base from V and 2 bases from J, with 9 bases in between. CDR1 SGHAT and CDR2 FQNNGV come from the germline V gene. The CDR3 is 14 residues long. The CDR3 is CASSLVAGPYEQYF. The CDR3 region has the DNA TGTGCCAGCAGCTTAGTAGCAGGGCCCTACGAGCAGTACTTC.

The table lists this clonotype with a few counts. Being off target in a library aimed at alpha chains, this beta chain has a size of little meaning. The chain is built from TRBV15 and TRBJ1-5; a possible D gene is TRBD1 (6 bases). The CDR3 length is 13 residues. CDR1 and CDR2 (germline): LNHNV, YYDKDF (reference sequence). Trimming took 6 bases from V and 6 from J, leaving 12 bases between them. This chain's CDR3 is CATSDTGTQPQHF. As DNA, the CDR3 is TGTGCCACCAGTGATACAGGGACTCAGCCCCAGCATTTT. Filled out from reference TRBV15 and TRBJ1-5, the complete variable domain reads DAMVIQNPRYQVTQFGKPVTLSCSQTLNHNVMYWYQQKSSQAPKLLFHYYDKDFNNEADTPDNFQSRRPNTSFCFLDIRSPGLGDTAMYLCATSDTGTQPQHFGDGTRLSIL.

This clonotype showed up many times. This beta chain is an off-target read within a library intended for alpha chains, so its frequency means little. The chain has TRBV5-1 and TRBJ2-4, with 7 bases matching TRBD1. The CDR3 length is 14 residues. Unmatched junction bases numbered 7, after V lost 4 bases and J lost 6 bases. From germline, CDR1 is SGHRS and CDR2 YFSETQ. The CDR3 loop reads CASSLKQGSNIQYF. DNA of the CDR3: TGCGCCAGCAGCCTCAAACAGGGGTCAAACATTCAGTACTTC.

This clonotype was counted at least ten times. This beta chain is an unintended read in a library built for alpha chains; its size means little. This chain uses TRBV29-1 with TRBJ2-2; D is unclear. With 4 bases removed from V and 4 bases from J, the gap between germline ends came to 13 bases. The CDR3 is 14 residues long. The germline CDR1 and CDR2 sequences are SQVTM and ANQGSEA. The CDR3 nucleotides are TGCAGCGTTGGTTTTACCGTCGGCACCGGGGAGCTGTTTTTT. As protein: CSVGFTVGTGELFF.

This clonotype was counted many times. As an off-target read in a library built for alpha chains, this beta chain has a frequency of little significance. The rearrangement joins TRBV18 to TRBJ1-1; D possibly corresponds to TRBD1 (6 bases). Germline assignment: CDR1 KGHSH and CDR2 LQKENI. V was clipped by 6 bases and J by 3 bases, with 14 bases between them. The CDR3 extends over 14 amino acids. The CDR3 DNA is TGTGCCAGCTCTCCAAACAGGGATTACACTGAAGCTTTCTTT. This sequence encodes CASSPNRDYTEAFF.

Judged by abundance, this clonotype is medium-sized (0.01 to 0.1%). Because this beta chain is a stray read in a library intended to capture alpha chains, its abundance should not be given much weight. The chain combines TRBV14 with TRBJ1-1; no definite D call. V lost 0 bases and J lost 1, with 12 bases in between. Germline loops: CDR1 SGHDN, CDR2 FVKESK. This CDR3 is 16 amino acids long. The CDR3 DNA reads TGTGCCAGCAGCCAAGAGTTGGCTATTACGAACACTGAAGCTTTCTTT. Amino acids: CASSQELAITNTEAFF.

At least ten counts were recorded for this clonotype. As an off-target read in a library built for alpha chains, this beta chain has a frequency of little significance. CDR3 sequence: CASSPTISNQPQHF. The CDR3 DNA reads TGTGCCAGCTCACCGACGATTAGCAATCAGCCCCAGCATTTT. V is TRBV18 and J is TRBJ1-5; no clear D gene. Germline CDR1 is KGHSH and CDR2 is LQKENI. V shed 3 bases and J shed 0 bases, with 6 bases lying between them. This CDR3 is 14 amino acids long.

Comment on this clonotype: Because this beta chain is a stray read in a library intended to capture alpha chains, its abundance should not be given much weight. The chain is built from TRBV5-4 and TRBJ1-1; D unresolved. This CDR3 is 16 amino acids long. V lost 4 bases and J lost 3, with 19 bases in between. Germline V gene sequence: CDR1 SGHNT, CDR2 YYREEE (reference sequence). CDR3 residues: CASSPGGSQRDTEAFF. In nucleotides, the CDR3 is TGTGCCAGCAGCCCGGGCGGATCCCAAAGGGACACTGAAGCTTTCTTT.

As regards this clonotype: Since the library was made to target alpha chains, this beta chain is a stray read and its abundance is not meaningful. This chain uses TRBV7-6 with TRBJ2-3; D is undetermined. Germline V gives CDR1 SGHVS, CDR2 FNYEAQ. The CDR3 totals 14 residues. V was pared by 1 base and J by 3 bases, with 8 bases between. The CDR3: CASSLGGLTDTQYF. CDR3 bases: TGTGCCAGCAGCTTAGGGGGTTTAACAGATACGCAGTATTTT.

To note about this clonotype: This beta chain is a stray read from a library made for alpha chains; its abundance is not meaningful. The chain joins TRBV19 to TRBJ1-5; tentatively, D is TRBD1 (6 bases). From germline, CDR1 is LNHDA and CDR2 SQIVND (reference sequence). The CDR3 runs to 16 residues. Between the trimmed V and J ends, which lost 3 bases and 4 bases, there was a span of 16 bases. The CDR3 here is CASSMRGHRINQPQHF. The CDR3, as DNA: TGTGCCAGTAGTATGAGGGGACATCGAATTAATCAGCCCCAGCATTTT.

Many counts were recorded for this clonotype. A library made for alpha chains picked up this beta chain off target, so its size means little. This rearrangement joins TRBV7-9 to TRBJ1-1; TRBD1 agrees at 8 bases. Per germline, CDR1 SEHNR and CDR2 FQNEAQ (reference sequence). With V trimmed by 5 bases and J by 5 bases, 4 bases remained unmatched. The CDR3 runs 13 residues. CDR3 in DNA: TGTGCCAGCAGCCGACGGACAGGGACTGAAGCTTTCTTT. This encodes CASSRRTGTEAFF.

In regard to this clonotype: In a library made to pick up alpha chains, this beta chain is a stray read with a size that means little. The chain joins TRBV25-1 to TRBJ2-3; a weak D match, TRBD1 (6 bases). From germline, CDR1 is MGHDK and CDR2 SYGVNS. The germline V and J ends were trimmed by 2 bases and 2 bases, with 29 bases remaining between them. CDR3 size: 21 residues. This CDR3 is CASSEGLAGAKSDTSTDTQYF. The DNA of the CDR3 is TGTGCCAGCAGTGAAGGATTGGCAGGGGCCAAAAGCGACACCTCCACAGATACGCAGTATTTT. Together with reference TRBV25-1 and TRBJ2-3, the CDR3 gives the full variable domain: EADIYQTPRYLVIGTGKKITLECSQTMGHDKMYWYQQDPGMELHLIHYSYGVNSTEKGDLSSESTVSRIRTEHFPLTLESARPSHTSQYLCASSEGLAGAKSDTSTDTQYFGPGTRLTVL.

This clonotype was seen many times. This beta chain came through as a stray read in a library set up for alpha chains, and its size says little. The chain couples TRBV11-3 to TRBJ2-1; D uncertain. CDR1 and CDR2 (germline): SGHNT, YENEEA. The CDR3 extends over 13 amino acids. With 4 bases removed from V and 6 bases from J, the gap between germline ends came to 10 bases. The CDR3 DNA sequence: TGTGCCAGCAGCTCCCCTTGGGGCAATGAGCAGTTCTTC. This encodes CASSSPWGNEQFF.